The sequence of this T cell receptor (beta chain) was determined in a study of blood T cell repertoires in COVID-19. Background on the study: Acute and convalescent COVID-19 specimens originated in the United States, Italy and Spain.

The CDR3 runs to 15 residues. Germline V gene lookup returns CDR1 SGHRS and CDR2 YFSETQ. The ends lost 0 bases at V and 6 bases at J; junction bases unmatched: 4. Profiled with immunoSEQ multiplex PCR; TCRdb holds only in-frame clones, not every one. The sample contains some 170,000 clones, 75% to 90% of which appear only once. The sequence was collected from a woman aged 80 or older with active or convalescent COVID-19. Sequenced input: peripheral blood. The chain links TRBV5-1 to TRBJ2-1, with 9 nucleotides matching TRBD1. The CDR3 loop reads CASSLGQGVVNEQFF. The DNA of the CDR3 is TGCGCCAGCAGCTTGGGACAGGGGGTTGTCAATGAGCAGTTCTTC. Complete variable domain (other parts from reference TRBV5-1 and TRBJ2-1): KAGVTQTPRYLIKTRGQQVTLSCSPISGHRSVSWYQQTPGQGLQFLFEYFSETQRNKGNFPGRFSGRQFSNSRSEMNVSTLELGDSALYLCASSLGQGVVNEQFFGPGTRLTVL.